This passage covers 32 T cell receptor beta chains from one sample sequenced in a study of identical twins. TCRdb used MiXCR to reprocess the 5' RACE reads, holding one entry per CDR3 protein. The top ten clones hold 10% to 15% of a sample with about 790,000 distinct CDR3 sequences, 15% to 20% of them seen once. The same sample was also used in a study of T cells expressing NK-cell markers.

Source material: PBMCs. The receptors derive from a woman in her late teens or twenties in good health.

There are many counts of this clonotype. This chain joins TRBV5-1 and TRBJ2-7; perhaps TRBD1 as D (6 bases). Looked up from germline, CDR1 is SGHRS and CDR2 is YFSETQ. The V and J ends lost 0 bases and 5 bases respectively, with 15 bases between them. The CDR3 covers 15 residues. CDR3: CASSLAPGAANEQYF. CDR3 nucleotides: TGCGCCAGCAGCTTGGCCCCAGGGGCGGCGAACGAGCAGTACTTC.

V is TRBV5-5 and J is TRBJ2-3; D is undetermined. The V end was cut by 4 bases, the J end by 2 bases, with 14 bases between. This CDR3 comprises 15 residues. The germline gives CDR1 SGHKS, CDR2 YYEKEE (reference sequence). The CDR3: CASSPTLMNTDTQYF. The CDR3 bases are TGTGCCAGCAGCCCGACTTTGATGAACACAGATACGCAGTATTTT.

This sequence joins TRBV5-1 and TRBJ1-2; 9 bases map to TRBD1. J gave up 5 bases and V 3 bases, and 11 bases lay outside the gene matches. This CDR3 is 16 amino acids long. In germline, CDR1 is SGHRS, CDR2 YFSETQ. CDR3 bases: TGCGCCAGCAGCTCACCCACAGGGGGCGCCTCGTATGGCTACACCTTC. It translates to CASSSPTGGASYGYTF.

This clonotype occurred once. The CDR3 is CASSRLPGEGMNAQYF. DNA of the CDR3: TGTGCCAGCAGCCGCCTCCCCGGGGAGGGGATGAATGCGCAGTATTTT. The chain recombines TRBV7-9 with TRBJ2-3; 7 nucleotides line up with TRBD2. Germline CDR1 reads SEHNR; CDR2 reads FQNEAQ (reference sequence). This CDR3 region has 16 residues. Trimming at V came to 5 bases and at J to 10 bases, leaving 18 bases not matched to a gene.

This clonotype was seen a handful of times. This rearrangement joins TRBV7-9 to TRBJ2-2; D possibly matches TRBD1 or TRBD2 (5 bases each). The V end lost 5 bases, the J end lost 1 base, and 11 bases lay between the germline ends. The germline V gene encodes CDR1 SEHNR and CDR2 FQNEAQ (reference sequence). The CDR3 contains 15 residues. The CDR3 DNA reads TGTGCCAGCAGCAGAACGAGGGGGAACACCGGGGAGCTGTTTTTT. Its translation: CASSRTRGNTGELFF. Based on the CDR3 plus reference TRBV7-9 and TRBJ2-2, the full variable domain is DTGVSQNPRHKITKRGQNVTFRCDPISEHNRLYWYRQTLGQGPEFLTYFQNEAQLEKSRLLSDRFSAERPKGSFSTLEIQRTEQGDSAMYLCASSRTRGNTGELFFGEGSRLTVL.

The chain couples TRBV29-1 to TRBJ2-7; 8 bases are a match to TRBD1. CDR1 and CDR2 from the germline V gene are SQVTM and ANQGSEA. The CDR3 sequence is 12 residues long. Trimming at V came to 3 bases and at J to 3 bases, leaving 1 base not matched to a gene. The CDR3 bases are TGCAGCGTTGACGGACAGGGCTACGAGCAGTACTTC. Amino acids: CSVDGQGYEQYF.

The DNA of the CDR3 is TGTGCCATCAGTTCCTTATCGGGGGGCGCCTACGAGCAGTACTTC. It is translated as CAISSLSGGAYEQYF. The rearrangement joins TRBV10-3 to TRBJ2-7; possibly TRBD2 for D (7 bases). Germline CDR1 and CDR2: ENHRY and SYGVKD. The germline V and J ends were trimmed by 5 bases and 2 bases, with 16 bases remaining between them. The length of the CDR3 is 15 residues.

The rearrangement joins TRBV11-2 to TRBJ2-3, with 8 bases identical to TRBD2. The CDR3 length is 14 residues. Trimming took 5 bases from V and 5 from J; bases not matched to a gene: 6. Germline V gene data show CDR1 as SGHAT and CDR2 as FQNNGV. CDR3 DNA sequence: TGTGCCAGCAGCCCTCAGCGGGAGATAGATACGCAGTATTTT. It is translated as CASSPQREIDTQYF.

The chain combines TRBV3-1 with TRBJ2-1; TRBD2 agrees at 8 bases. The V gene's germline CDR1 is LGHDT and CDR2 YNNKEL (reference sequence). With V trimmed by 5 bases and J by 7 bases, 16 bases remained unmatched. CDR3 length: 17 residues. CDR3 in DNA: TGTGCCAGCAGCTATGCGGGAGGCCCCGCGAGGGGTAATGAGCAGTTCTTC. This translates into CASSYAGGPARGNEQFF.

This clonotype was counted between two and nine times. The V and J genes are TRBV20-1 and TRBJ2-7, with a weak D call TRBD1 (5 bases). This CDR3 contains 12 residues. V shed 6 bases and J shed 1 base, with 10 bases lying between them. CDR1 and CDR2 (germline): DFQATT, SNEGSKA (reference sequence). The CDR3 protein is CSAGPGSYEQYF. In DNA, the CDR3 is TGCAGTGCCGGACCAGGGTCCTACGAGCAGTACTTC.

This clonotype was recorded many times. This chain uses TRBV12-3 or TRBV12-4 with TRBJ2-1; no reliable D call. Trimming left V 3 bases short and J 0 bases short, with 9 bases between. This CDR3 contains 15 residues. The CDR3 loop reads CASSFVRTSYNEQFF. The DNA of the CDR3 is TGTGCCAGCAGTTTTGTCAGAACCTCCTACAATGAGCAGTTCTTC.

V is TRBV3-1 and J is TRBJ1-2; no definite D call. The CDR3 covers 14 residues. Germline V gives CDR1 LGHDT, CDR2 YNNKEL (reference sequence). V was cut by 3 bases and J by 7 bases, with 15 bases left in between. DNA for the CDR3: TGTGCCAGCAGCCACATGAGTGATCAAAGTGGCTACACCTTC. It translates to CASSHMSDQSGYTF.

The V call is TRBV7-2, the J call TRBJ2-2; D gene ambiguous. In germline, CDR1 is SGHTA, CDR2 FQGNSA. This CDR3 is built from 15 residues. The V and J ends lost 4 bases and 5 bases respectively, with 14 bases between them. CDR3 in amino acids: CASSSFFSSTGELFF. CDR3 DNA sequence: TGTGCCAGCAGCTCGTTTTTCTCTTCTACCGGGGAGCTGTTTTTT.

In this sample, this clonotype turned up a few times. CDR3 coding DNA: TGCGCCAGCAGCCCAAGACAGGAAGTTAGTACCTACGAGCAGTACTTC. This translates into CASSPRQEVSTYEQYF. The chain recombines TRBV5-1 with TRBJ2-7, with D possibly matching TRBD1 (6 bases). CDR1 and CDR2 (germline): SGHRS, YFSETQ. The CDR3 sequence is 16 residues long. Trimming cost V 4 bases and J 2 bases, with 19 bases left between them.

This chain joins TRBV4-3 and TRBJ2-7, with 8 bases lining up with TRBD2. From germline, CDR1 is LGHNA and CDR2 YSLEER. The CDR3 consists of 16 residues. V shed 0 bases and J 4 bases; nucleotides not matched to a gene: 8. The CDR3 loop is CASSQDSGTTPYEQYF. The CDR3 DNA reads as TGCGCCAGCAGCCAAGATAGCGGGACCACACCTTACGAGCAGTACTTC.

V gene TRBV6-1 combines with J gene TRBJ2-7; the D gene is possibly TRBD1 (6 bases). CDR3 size: 15 residues. Germline CDR1 MNHNS, CDR2 SASEGT. The V end lost 8 bases, the J end lost 0 bases, and 17 bases lay between the germline ends. CDR3 residues: CASATPDRISYEQYF. CDR3 sequence (DNA): TGTGCCAGCGCCACACCGGACAGAATCTCCTACGAGCAGTACTTC.

This clonotype was seen a single time. DNA of the CDR3: TGCGCCAGCAGCTCATTAAACATGAACACTGAAGCTTTCTTT. Translated: CASSSLNMNTEAFF. The V call is TRBV5-1, the J call TRBJ1-1; D remains unclear. Between the trimmed V and J ends, which lost 3 bases and 0 bases, there was a span of 9 bases. The V gene's germline CDR1 is SGHRS and CDR2 YFSETQ. The CDR3 consists of 14 residues.

The chain links TRBV20-1 to TRBJ2-3; D is perhaps TRBD1 (6 bases). Trimming removed 0 bases at V and 2 bases at J, with 15 bases between. In germline, CDR1 is DFQATT, CDR2 SNEGSKA (reference sequence). The CDR3 is 16 amino acids. The CDR3 DNA reads TGCAGTGCTAGAGATCATGGGGGCCGGGACACAGATACGCAGTATTTT. Translating it yields CSARDHGGRDTDTQYF.

In this sample, this clonotype turned up a few times. This chain uses TRBV4-3 with TRBJ2-7; tentatively, D is TRBD1 or TRBD2 (5 bases each). This CDR3 comprises 16 residues. CDR1 and CDR2 from the germline V gene are LGHNA and YSLEER. The V end lost 1 base, the J end lost 0 bases, and 13 bases lay between the germline ends. The CDR3 DNA reads TGCGCCAGCAGCCAAGGGGGGACCTACAGCTCCTACGAGCAGTACTTC. Translating it yields CASSQGGTYSSYEQYF.

Only a few counts were recorded for this clonotype. V is TRBV3-1 and J is TRBJ1-5, with D possibly being TRBD1 (6 bases). V lost 6 bases and J lost 1, with 10 bases in between. This CDR3 has 14 residues. Germline V lookup: CDR1 LGHDT, CDR2 YNNKEL (reference sequence). The CDR3 DNA reads as TGTGCCAGCAGTGTAACAGGGAGCAATCAGCCCCAGCATTTT. This translates into CASSVTGSNQPQHF.

This clonotype occurred a few times. This chain links TRBV12-3 or TRBV12-4 with TRBJ2-5; D remains ambiguous. V gave up 6 bases and J gave up 7 bases, with 12 bases separating them. This CDR3 is built from 12 residues. The CDR3: CASSAMGMTQYF. In DNA, the CDR3 is TGTGCCAGCAGCGCCATGGGGATGACCCAGTACTTC.

The rearrangement uses TRBV7-2 and TRBJ2-1, with 13 bases lining up with TRBD2. The ends lost 2 bases at V and 0 bases at J; junction bases unmatched: 7. CDR3 size: 19 residues. Germline CDR1 reads SGHTA; CDR2 reads FQGNSA. Here the CDR3 DNA reads TGTGCCAGCAGCTTACCGACTAGCGGGGGGCTAAGCTCCTACAATGAGCAGTTCTTC. This encodes CASSLPTSGGLSSYNEQFF.

Here the CDR3 reads CASSYLTRTGELFF. Here the CDR3 DNA reads TGTGCCAGCAGCTATTTAACTCGCACCGGGGAGCTGTTTTTT. This chain links TRBV7-2 with TRBJ2-2, with D hard to call. V was clipped by 4 bases and J by 4 bases, with 10 bases between them. The length of the CDR3 is 14 residues. Germline lookup yields CDR1 SGHTA and CDR2 FQGNSA.

This clonotype was picked up a small number of times. The rearrangement links TRBV20-1 to TRBJ2-1, with D tentatively TRBD1 or TRBD2 (5 bases each). Germline V gene data show CDR1 as DFQATT and CDR2 as SNEGSKA (reference sequence). There are 16 residues in the CDR3. V lost 5 bases to trimming and J lost 8 bases, with 25 bases between them. The DNA of the CDR3 is TGCAGTGCTGGGGGTCCGGGACGAGTGAAGAGGTATGAGCAGTTCTTC. This gives the protein CSAGGPGRVKRYEQFF.

Ten or more counts support this clonotype. The chain employs TRBV12-3 or TRBV12-4 and TRBJ1-1, with a tentative D call TRBD1 (5 bases). Trimming took 8 bases from V and 1 from J, leaving 11 bases between them. The CDR3 sequence is 13 residues long. The CDR3 here is CASLERGNTEAFF. DNA for the CDR3: TGTGCCAGCCTGGAGAGGGGGAACACTGAAGCTTTCTTT.

The rearrangement uses TRBV7-9 and TRBJ1-2, with no clear D. CDR1 is SEHNR, CDR2 FQNEAQ, per germline (reference sequence). The CDR3 runs to 11 residues. V shed 7 bases and J shed 4 bases, with 7 bases lying between them. CDR3 sequence reads: CASTASYGYTF. The DNA for the CDR3 is TGTGCCAGCACCGCGTCCTATGGCTACACCTTC.

This clonotype was picked up a small number of times. The V and J genes are TRBV20-1 and TRBJ1-6, with TRBD1 matching over 10 bases. The V gene end was trimmed by 6 bases and the J gene end by 8 bases; junction bases not matched to a gene: 7. The CDR3 sequence is 14 residues long. The germline CDR1 and CDR2 sequences are DFQATT and SNEGSKA (reference sequence). The CDR3 loop reads CSALPTGGHSPLHF. CDR3 in DNA: TGCAGTGCACTACCGACAGGGGGCCATTCACCCCTCCACTTT.

This clonotype has just a few counts. This chain joins TRBV12-3 or TRBV12-4 and TRBJ1-1; D possibly corresponds to TRBD1 (5 bases). This CDR3 has 15 residues. V gave up 0 bases and J gave up 2 bases, with 10 bases separating them. Written as DNA, the CDR3 is TGTGCCAGCAGTTTAGCGTGGGGCAGTAACACTGAAGCTTTCTTT. Protein: CASSLAWGSNTEAFF.

This rearrangement joins TRBV12-3 or TRBV12-4 to TRBJ2-1; D possibly matches TRBD1 or TRBD2 (5 bases each). V shed 3 bases and J shed 12 bases, with 12 bases lying between them. The CDR3 contains 12 residues. The CDR3 sequence: CASSFGDRRQFF. The CDR3 coding sequence is TGTGCCAGCAGTTTTGGGGACCGAAGGCAGTTCTTC.

The J gene is TRBJ2-6, the V gene TRBV6-1; 8 bases are a match to TRBD2. Germline loops: CDR1 MNHNS, CDR2 SASEGT. The CDR3 is 17 residues long. V trimming: 2 bases; J trimming: 0 bases; junction bases outside the gene matches: 3. The CDR3 DNA is TGTGCCAGCAGTGAAAAGAGCGGGGGCTCTGGGGCCAACGTCCTGACTTTC. Encoded protein: CASSEKSGGSGANVLTF.

This clonotype has a handful of counts. This chain connects TRBV14 to TRBJ2-7; D gene ambiguous. V was cut by 3 bases and J by 2 bases, with 2 bases left in between. The CDR3 is 11 residues long. Per the germline V gene, CDR1 is SGHDN and CDR2 is FVKESK. The CDR3 region is CASSHPYEQYF. The CDR3 coding sequence is TGTGCCAGCAGCCATCCCTACGAGCAGTACTTC.

Many counts were recorded for this clonotype. This rearrangement joins TRBV15 to TRBJ1-4; 7 bases align to TRBD1. Germline-derived CDR1 and CDR2 are LNHNV and YYDKDF (reference sequence). The CDR3 is made up of 14 amino acids. Germline trimming cut 5 bases from V and 4 bases from J; bases unmatched to any gene: 4. CDR3 DNA: TGTGCCACCAGCCCGACAGGGTATAATGAAAAACTGTTTTTT. Protein product: CATSPTGYNEKLFF.